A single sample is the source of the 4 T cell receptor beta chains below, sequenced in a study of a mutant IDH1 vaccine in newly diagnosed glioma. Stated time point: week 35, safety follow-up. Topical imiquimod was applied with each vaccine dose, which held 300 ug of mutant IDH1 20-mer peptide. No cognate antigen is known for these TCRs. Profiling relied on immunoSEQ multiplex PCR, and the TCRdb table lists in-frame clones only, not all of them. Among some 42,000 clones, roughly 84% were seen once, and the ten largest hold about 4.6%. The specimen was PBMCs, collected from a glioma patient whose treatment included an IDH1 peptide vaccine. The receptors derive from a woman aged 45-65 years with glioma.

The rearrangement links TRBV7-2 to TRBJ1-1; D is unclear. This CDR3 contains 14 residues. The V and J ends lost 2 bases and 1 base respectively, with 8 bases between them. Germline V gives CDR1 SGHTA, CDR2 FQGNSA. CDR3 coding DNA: TGTGCCAGCAGCTTATTGCTAGGGAACACTGAAGCTTTCTTT. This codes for CASSLLLGNTEAFF.

This chain's CDR3 is CATSRGQGLSGNTIYF. The CDR3 DNA sequence: TGTGCCACCAGCAGGGGACAGGGGTTGTCTGGAAACACCATATATTTT. The chain uses TRBV15 and TRBJ1-3, with 10 bases lining up with TRBD1. Germline V gene lookup returns CDR1 LNHNV and CDR2 YYDKDF (reference sequence). The CDR3 contains 16 residues. Unmatched junction bases numbered 3, after V lost 3 bases and J lost 1 base.

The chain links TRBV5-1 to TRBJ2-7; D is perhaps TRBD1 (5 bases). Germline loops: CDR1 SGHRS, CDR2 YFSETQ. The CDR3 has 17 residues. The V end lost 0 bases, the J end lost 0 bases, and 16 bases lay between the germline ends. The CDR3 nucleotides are TGCGCCAGCAGCTTGGGAGAGGTTGGCAGGGTCTCCTACGAGCAGTACTTC. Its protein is CASSLGEVGRVSYEQYF.

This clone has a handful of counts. The CDR3 coding sequence is TGTGCCCGGACAGGGTGGAACACTGAAGCTTTCTTT. Translation: CARTGWNTEAFF. This sequence joins TRBV2 and TRBJ1-1, with TRBD1 matching over 8 bases. The V gene's germline CDR1 is SNHLY and CDR2 FYNNEI. After removal of 11 bases from V and 1 base from J, the junction contained 3 bases not matched to a gene. CDR3 length: 12 residues. The whole variable domain, filled in from reference TRBV2 and TRBJ1-1, reads EPEVTQTPSHQVTQMGQEVILRCVPISNHLYFYWYRQILGQKVEFLVSFYNNEISEKSEIFDDQFSVERPDGSNFTLKIRSTKLEDSAMYFCARTGWNTEAFFGQGTRLTVV.